Presented here are 29 T cell receptor beta chains from one specimen sequenced in a study of blood T cell repertoires in COVID-19. Assay: immunoSEQ multiplex PCR; the TCRdb copy retains only in-frame clones and omits some. The data show about 250,000 clones, less than 85% seen once. Sequenced: peripheral blood. The receptors come from a woman of 80 years or more with active or convalescent COVID-19.

This rearrangement joins TRBV5-1 to TRBJ1-1, with D uncertain. Germline loops: CDR1 SGHRS, CDR2 YFSETQ. The CDR3 contains 14 residues. Trimming left V 3 bases short and J 0 bases short, with 9 bases between. The CDR3 sequence is CASSSEAMNTEAFF. The CDR3 DNA reads TGCGCCAGCAGCTCCGAGGCCATGAACACTGAAGCTTTCTTT.

The chain is built from TRBV7-9 and TRBJ1-6; 8 bases line up with TRBD1. The CDR3 runs 15 residues. V gave up 4 bases and J gave up 7 bases; unmatched junction bases: 6. CDR1 SEHNR and CDR2 FQNEAQ come from the germline V gene (reference sequence). The CDR3 nucleotides read TGTGCCAGCAGCTCAAGGACAGGGCAGAATTCACCCCTCCACTTT. It encodes CASSSRTGQNSPLHF.

A single count supports this clone. The chain joins TRBV24-1 to TRBJ1-5; D unresolved. Germline V CDR1 and CDR2: KGHDR, SFDVKD. Trimming stripped 4 bases from V and 10 bases from J, with 13 bases between. The CDR3 is 13 residues long. The CDR3 loop reads CATSEAERGPQHF. CDR3 bases: TGTGCCACCAGTGAAGCCGAGCGAGGACCCCAGCATTTT.

Notes on this clone: The sample has other DNA sequences that encode this CDR3 too. The chain joins TRBV6-4 to TRBJ2-1; D may be TRBD2 (5 bases). Trimming cost V 3 bases and J 0 bases, with 9 bases left between them. CDR3 length: 15 amino acids. CDR1 is MRHNA and CDR2 is SNTAGT in the germline V gene. CDR3 nucleotide sequence: TGTGCCAGCAGTGAATATCGGGGCTCCTACAATGAGCAGTTCTTC. As protein: CASSEYRGSYNEQFF.

This CDR3 reads CASKRRREENNTEAFF. Here the CDR3 DNA reads TGTGCCAGTAAACGTCGTCGGGAGGAGAACAACACTGAAGCTTTCTTT. This rearrangement joins TRBV19 to TRBJ1-1; no firm D call. There are 16 residues in the CDR3. Looked up from germline, CDR1 is LNHDA and CDR2 is SQIVND (reference sequence). V lost 7 bases and J lost 2, with 20 bases in between.

This chain joins TRBV2 and TRBJ1-6, with 8 bases lining up with TRBD1. Germline V gene data show CDR1 as SNHLY and CDR2 as FYNNEI. Trimming cost V 5 bases and J 6 bases; bases outside gene matches: 3. The CDR3 extends over 14 amino acids. The CDR3 spells CASSLGQANSPLHF. The CDR3 nucleotides read TGTGCCAGCAGTCTGGGACAGGCTAATTCACCCCTCCACTTT.

V gene TRBV27 combines with J gene TRBJ1-1; possible D gene TRBD1, 5 bases. V gave up 0 bases and J gave up 4 bases, with 12 bases separating them. CDR1 MNHEY and CDR2 SMNVEV come from the germline V gene (reference sequence). CDR3 length: 15 residues. CDR3 protein: CASSLSTRVRTEAFF. DNA of the CDR3: TGTGCCAGCAGTTTATCGACCAGGGTTCGCACTGAAGCTTTCTTT.

The chain recombines TRBV24-1 with TRBJ2-2; TRBD1 agrees at 7 bases. The CDR3 runs 16 residues. J was trimmed by 0 bases and V by 3 bases; bases with no gene match: 3. Germline CDR1 KGHDR, CDR2 SFDVKD. The CDR3 protein is CATSDGQAANTGELFF. In DNA, the CDR3 is TGTGCCACCAGTGATGGACAGGCAGCGAACACCGGGGAGCTGTTTTTT.

This clone occurred once. The chain has TRBV11-2 and TRBJ2-3; TRBD2 agrees at 9 bases. The CDR3 runs to 16 residues. In germline, CDR1 is SGHAT, CDR2 FQNNGV. Unmatched junction bases numbered 17, after V lost 5 bases and J lost 11 bases. The CDR3 region is CASSPRRLAGADLQYF. The CDR3, as DNA: TGTGCCAGCAGCCCAAGACGTTTAGCGGGGGCAGACCTGCAGTATTTT.

This chain links TRBV6-2 or TRBV6-3 with TRBJ1-1; 7 bases are a match to TRBD1. Germline values: CDR1 MNHEY, CDR2 SVGEGT. The CDR3 is 14 amino acids. Trimming at V came to 6 bases and at J to 4 bases, leaving 8 bases not matched to a gene. CDR3 sequence reads: CASSEGGKGTEAFF. CDR3 DNA sequence: TGTGCCAGCAGCGAAGGGGGCAAAGGCACTGAAGCTTTCTTT.

J is TRBJ1-1 and V is TRBV19; D is possibly TRBD1 (5 bases). Germline V gene sequence: CDR1 LNHDA, CDR2 SQIVND (reference sequence). V was pared by 5 bases and J by 4 bases, with 14 bases between. This CDR3 has 14 amino acids. The CDR3 bases are TGTGCCAGTAGTTCCACGGCGGGGGTCACTGAAGCTTTCTTT. Encoded protein: CASSSTAGVTEAFF.

The rearrangement uses TRBV6-5 and TRBJ1-1, with TRBD1 as a possible D gene (6 bases). The CDR3 is made up of 15 amino acids. Germline V lookup: CDR1 MNHEY, CDR2 SVGAGI. The V end was cut by 5 bases, the J end by 5 bases, with 18 bases between. The CDR3 nucleotides are TGTGCCAGCAGTCGTTCGGCTGGGGGCGAGACTGAAGCTTTCTTT. The encoded protein is CASSRSAGGETEAFF.

This sequence joins TRBV9 and TRBJ1-3; D is uncertain. Germline CDR1 and CDR2: SGDLS and YYNGEE. The CDR3 is made up of 13 amino acids. The ends were cut back, 1 base at V and 2 bases at J, with 4 bases in the middle. The CDR3: CASSVTPGNTIYF. CDR3 DNA: TGTGCCAGCAGCGTAACTCCTGGAAACACCATATATTTT.

The chain has TRBV2 and TRBJ1-5; D remains ambiguous. Trimming took 5 bases from V and 6 from J, leaving 14 bases between them. This CDR3 contains 14 residues. The V gene's germline CDR1 is SNHLY and CDR2 FYNNEI. The CDR3 DNA reads as TGTGCCAGCAGTAGGTGGGAGCGGAGTCAGCCCCAGCATTTT. Translated, it gives CASSRWERSQPQHF.

This clone showed up just a few times. The chain links TRBV11-3 to TRBJ2-1; D is possibly TRBD2 (6 bases). V lost 0 bases, J lost 12 bases, and 12 bases lay in between. From germline, CDR1 is SGHNT and CDR2 YENEEA. This CDR3 spans 13 amino acids. The CDR3 reads CASSLEPEGMQFF. In DNA form, the CDR3 reads TGTGCCAGCAGCTTAGAACCGGAGGGCATGCAGTTCTTC.

The genes are TRBV5-8 and TRBJ1-4; possible D gene TRBD1, 5 bases. The V end lost 4 bases, the J end lost 0 bases, and 19 bases lay between the germline ends. CDR3 length: 18 residues. The germline V gene encodes CDR1 SGHTS and CDR2 YDEGEE. The CDR3 is CASSGDPGGTATNEKLFF. Written as DNA, the CDR3 is TGTGCCAGCAGCGGGGACCCCGGAGGGACTGCAACTAATGAAAAACTGTTTTTT.

As DNA, the CDR3 is TGTGCCTGGAGTGTACGGGGGAGAGAGACCCAGTACTTC. Translating gives CAWSVRGRETQYF. This sequence joins TRBV30 and TRBJ2-5, with TRBD2 as a possible D gene (6 bases). Germline CDR1 GTSNPN, CDR2 SVGIG (reference sequence). The length of the CDR3 is 13 residues. Trimming took 0 bases from V and 4 from J, leaving 9 bases between them.

The rearrangement links TRBV10-3 to TRBJ2-7; 9 positions match TRBD2. Germline CDR1 reads ENHRY; CDR2 reads SYGVKD. Germline trimming cut 5 bases from V and 3 bases from J; bases unmatched to any gene: 5. CDR3 length: 14 amino acids. The CDR3 DNA sequence: TGTGCCATCAGTCCGAGGACTAGCGTCTACGAGCAGTACTTC. Translation gives CAISPRTSVYEQYF.

This clone was observed a single time. The chain has TRBV27 and TRBJ2-6; D unresolved. Germline CDR1 and CDR2: MNHEY and SMNVEV (reference sequence). The CDR3 runs to 15 residues. Deletions cut 5 bases from V and 0 bases from J, with 8 bases between. CDR3: CASSPGSSGANVLTF. The CDR3 bases are TGTGCCAGCAGTCCAGGCAGCTCTGGGGCCAACGTCCTGACTTTC.

This chain uses TRBV7-2 with TRBJ1-4; TRBD1 aligns across 7 bases. The CDR3 consists of 15 residues. CDR1 is SGHTA, CDR2 FQGNSA, per germline. V lost 3 bases, J lost 2 bases, and 3 bases stayed unmatched. CDR3 in amino acids: CASSFSTGTNEKLFF. DNA for the CDR3: TGTGCCAGCAGCTTCTCGACAGGGACTAATGAAAAACTGTTTTTT. The variable domain in full, with the rest retrieved from reference TRBV7-2 and TRBJ1-4, is GAGVSQSPSNKVTEKGKDVELRCDPISGHTALYWYRQSLGQGLEFLIYFQGNSAPDKSGLPSDRFSAERTGGSVSTLTIQRTQQEDSAVYLCASSFSTGTNEKLFFGSGTQLSVL.

The chain combines TRBV2 with TRBJ1-1, with D unresolved. Trimming removed 4 bases from V and 4 bases from J, with 10 bases in between. Germline loops: CDR1 SNHLY, CDR2 FYNNEI. The CDR3 consists of 13 residues. The CDR3 reads CASSADGGTEAFF. CDR3 DNA: TGTGCCAGCAGTGCCGACGGAGGCACTGAAGCTTTCTTT. The full variable domain, in which reference TRBV2 and TRBJ1-1 provide the parts outside the CDR3, is EPEVTQTPSHQVTQMGQEVILRCVPISNHLYFYWYRQILGQKVEFLVSFYNNEISEKSEIFDDQFSVERPDGSNFTLKIRSTKLEDSAMYFCASSADGGTEAFFGQGTRLTVV.

The V gene is TRBV6-6, the J gene TRBJ1-3, with a possible D match to TRBD1 (5 bases). There are 14 residues in the CDR3. V lost 2 bases and J 9 bases, leaving 14 bases between the germline ends. Germline values: CDR1 MNHNY, CDR2 SVGAGI (reference sequence). CDR3 region: CASSYPQGGSTIYF. CDR3 nucleotides: TGTGCCAGCAGTTACCCCCAGGGAGGGAGCACCATATATTTT.

To note about this clone: Other DNA sequences in this specimen translate into the identical CDR3. The rearrangement links TRBV30 to TRBJ1-1, with D possibly being TRBD1 (5 bases). V was shortened by 2 bases and J by 0 bases, with 7 bases between the two germline ends. In germline, CDR1 is GTSNPN, CDR2 SVGIG (reference sequence). The CDR3 is 13 residues long. The DNA for the CDR3 is TGTGCCTGGAGTACAGGACTGAACACTGAAGCTTTCTTT. This encodes CAWSTGLNTEAFF.

The gene calls are TRBV28 and TRBJ2-7; D uncertain. CDR3 length: 14 amino acids. The ends were cut back, 6 bases at V and 3 bases at J, with 15 bases in the middle. The germline gives CDR1 MDHEN, CDR2 SYDVKM. The CDR3 loop is CASSPLFEVYEQYF. CDR3 in DNA: TGTGCCAGCAGCCCCCTTTTTGAGGTCTACGAGCAGTACTTC. Variable domain in full (rest from reference TRBV28 and TRBJ2-7): DVKVTQSSRYLVKRTGEKVFLECVQDMDHENMFWYRQDPGLGLRLIYFSYDVKMKEKGDIPEGYSVSREKKERFSLILESASTNQTSMYLCASSPLFEVYEQYFGPGTRLTVT.

The chain joins TRBV19 to TRBJ2-7; TRBD1 agrees at 7 bases. Germline V gives CDR1 LNHDA, CDR2 SQIVND (reference sequence). The CDR3 extends over 14 amino acids. The junction had 13 bases not matched to a gene; V was cut back by 5 bases and J by 9 bases. The CDR3 loop is CASSPIRTGGGQYF. The CDR3 region has the DNA TGTGCCAGTAGTCCCATTCGGACAGGTGGCGGGCAGTACTTC. Using reference TRBV19 and TRBJ2-7 for the parts outside the CDR3, the full variable domain is DGGITQSPKYLFRKEGQNVTLSCEQNLNHDAMYWYRQDPGQGLRLIYYSQIVNDFQKGDIAEGYSVSREKKESFPLTVTSAQKNPTAFYLCASSPIRTGGGQYFGPGTRLTVT.

V usage is TRBV7-9 and J usage is TRBJ1-1; D is unresolved. The CDR3 spans 11 residues. V lost 3 bases and J lost 8, with 7 bases in between. The germline V gene encodes CDR1 SEHNR and CDR2 FQNEAQ (reference sequence). The CDR3 sequence is CASSFRVEAFF. DNA of the CDR3: TGTGCCAGCAGCTTCCGAGTCGAAGCTTTCTTT.

The chain carries TRBV13 and TRBJ2-7; the D is unclear. The CDR3 spans 15 residues. Germline CDR1 reads PRHDT; CDR2 reads FYEKMQ (reference sequence). Trimming removed 0 bases from V and 3 bases from J, with 12 bases in between. CDR3 sequence (DNA): TGTGCCAGCAGCTTAGGTTCTTTCCCCAGCTACGAGCAGTACTTC. This sequence encodes CASSLGSFPSYEQYF.

The rearrangement links TRBV5-1 to TRBJ2-2; D is perhaps TRBD1 (5 bases). The CDR3 covers 14 residues. Germline assignment: CDR1 SGHRS and CDR2 YFSETQ. V was shortened by 0 bases and J by 5 bases, with 8 bases between the two germline ends. CDR3 in amino acids: CASSLDRFTGELFF. CDR3 DNA sequence: TGCGCCAGCAGCTTGGACAGGTTTACCGGGGAGCTGTTTTTT.

This chain uses TRBV6-5 with TRBJ1-2; D is perhaps TRBD1 (6 bases). V lost 5 bases and J lost 6, with 13 bases in between. Germline V gene lookup returns CDR1 MNHEY and CDR2 SVGAGI. The length of the CDR3 is 13 residues. The CDR3 region is CASSPRGADGYTF. DNA for the CDR3: TGTGCCAGCAGTCCGCGGGGGGCGGATGGCTACACCTTC.